Below, 7 T cell receptor beta chains from the same sample are listed, as sequenced in a study of blood T cell repertoires in COVID-19. Profiling relied on immunoSEQ multiplex PCR, and the TCRdb table lists in-frame clones only, not all of them. The sample holds about 240,000 clones, around four fifths seen once. The sequencing sample was made of peripheral blood. Receptors were obtained from a woman aged 55-70 years with active or convalescent COVID-19.

The V call is TRBV3-1 (or the pseudogene TRBV3-2), the J call TRBJ2-2; D possibly corresponds to TRBD2 (5 bases). The CDR3 sequence is 17 residues long. The germline CDR1 and CDR2 sequences are LGHDT and YNNKEL (reference sequence). V was pared by 1 base and J by 5 bases, with 17 bases between. CDR3 sequence reads: CASSQGWASSGTGELFF. DNA of the CDR3: TGTGCCAGCAGCCAAGGTTGGGCTAGCAGTGGGACCGGGGAGCTGTTTTTT.

The V gene is TRBV7-3, the J gene TRBJ2-1; 8 bases are shared with TRBD2. Germline CDR1 SGHTA, CDR2 FQGTGA. Trimming at V came to 4 bases and at J to 6 bases, leaving 8 bases not matched to a gene. The CDR3 totals 15 residues. The CDR3: CASSSSGTRGNEQFF. The CDR3 region has the DNA TGTGCCAGCAGCTCCTCCGGGACTAGAGGCAATGAGCAGTTCTTC.

The sample holds one count of this clone. The chain combines TRBV19 with TRBJ2-6; 7 bases agree with TRBD2. Germline CDR1 is LNHDA and CDR2 is SQIVND (reference sequence). The CDR3 is 15 amino acids. The V gene end was trimmed by 7 bases and the J gene end by 1 base; junction bases not matched to a gene: 4. CDR3 nucleotide sequence: TGTGCCAGTACACGGGGAGGGTCTGGGGCCAACGTCCTGACTTTC. Protein product: CASTRGGSGANVLTF.

The J gene is TRBJ2-7, the V gene TRBV4-2; 8 nucleotides agree with TRBD1. CDR3 length: 14 amino acids. Germline values: CDR1 LGHNA, CDR2 YNFKEQ. V lost 4 bases, J lost 3 bases, and 5 bases stayed unmatched. The CDR3 coding sequence is TGTGCCAGCAGCCGTGGACAGGGTTTCTACGAGCAGTACTTC. Its protein is CASSRGQGFYEQYF.

The V gene is TRBV3-1 (or the pseudogene TRBV3-2), the J gene TRBJ1-3; D not certain. CDR3 length: 14 residues. V was shortened by 2 bases and J by 4 bases, with 9 bases between the two germline ends. Germline V gene lookup returns CDR1 LGHDT and CDR2 YNNKEL (reference sequence). CDR3: CASSQPPPGNTIYF. As DNA, the CDR3 is TGTGCCAGCAGCCAACCCCCCCCAGGAAACACCATATATTTT.

The chain links TRBV5-1 to TRBJ2-3; TRBD2 agrees at 7 bases. CDR1 and CDR2 (germline): SGHRS, YFSETQ. V lost 0 bases, J lost 0 bases, and 7 bases stayed unmatched. There are 17 residues in the CDR3. CDR3 protein: CASSLAPLAESTDTQYF. CDR3 DNA sequence: TGCGCCAGCAGCTTGGCGCCCCTAGCGGAGAGCACAGATACGCAGTATTTT.

The chain uses TRBV3-1 (or the pseudogene TRBV3-2) and TRBJ2-3; TRBD2 agrees at 8 bases. V shed 1 base and J 5 bases; nucleotides not matched to a gene: 5. This CDR3 region has 15 residues. The germline V gene has CDR1 LGHDT and CDR2 YNNKEL (reference sequence). The CDR3 sequence is CASSQAGGFRDTQYF. CDR3 sequence (DNA): TGTGCCAGCAGCCAAGCGGGAGGGTTTAGAGATACGCAGTATTTT.